This T cell receptor beta chain originates from a study of hypomethylating agent response in myelodysplastic syndrome. Note on this clone: The target antigen is unknown.

The data were produced by immunoSEQ multiplex PCR, yet TCRdb's version contains in-frame clones alone and is incomplete. There are around 3,100 clones in the sample; more than 75% occur only once, and about 5.2% lies in the top ten. Per the germline V gene, CDR1 is MDHEN and CDR2 is SYDVKM. J lost 1 base, V lost 7 bases, and 13 bases had no gene match. The CDR3 extends over 17 amino acids. Study-wide results and caveats: Richness, rarefaction diversity and clonality did not change significantly after hypomethylating treatment.

The chain combines TRBV28 with TRBJ1-3; 7 nucleotides line up with TRBD1. The sequence came from a human donor with myelodysplastic syndrome. This sample comprised bone marrow, obtained before or after starting hypomethylating agent treatment for myelodysplastic syndrome (not recorded which). The CDR3: CASTYGAGGTSGNTIYF. Here the CDR3 DNA reads TGTGCCAGCACCTACGGGGCAGGGGGAACGTCTGGAAACACCATATATTTT. The variable domain in full, with the rest retrieved from reference TRBV28 and TRBJ1-3, is DVKVTQSSRYLVKRTGEKVFLECVQDMDHENMFWYRQDPGLGLRLIYFSYDVKMKEKGDIPEGYSVSREKKERFSLILESASTNQTSMYLCASTYGAGGTSGNTIYFGEGSWLTVV.